Listed here are 4 T cell receptor beta chains from one sample, sequenced in a study of cytomegalovirus exposure and HLA in healthy donors. Assay: immunoSEQ multiplex PCR; the TCRdb copy retains only in-frame clones and omits some. This sample has 120,000 to 150,000 clones, with around 87% found just once. Sequencing input: PBMCs. All receptors derive from a man aged 18 to 29 in good health and CMV-seropositive.

The genes are TRBV11-2 and TRBJ2-7; D remains unclear. CDR1 SGHAT and CDR2 FQNNGV come from the germline V gene. V lost 1 base, J lost 4 bases, and 2 bases lay in between. The CDR3 is made up of 11 amino acids. The CDR3 protein is CASSLVYEQYF. For the CDR3, the DNA is TGTGCCAGCAGCTTAGTATACGAGCAGTACTTC.

Concerning this clone: Germline and junction disagree at one end, which may indicate a read error. The chain joins TRBV9 to TRBJ2-5; D uncertain. Germline CDR1 reads SGDLS; CDR2 reads YYNGEE. The CDR3 runs to 14 residues. This chain's CDR3 is CASSARHAQGTQYF. DNA of the CDR3: TGTGCCAGCAGCGCGAGACACGCTCAAGGGACCCAGTACTTC. Based on the CDR3 plus reference TRBV9 and TRBJ2-5, the full variable domain is DSGVTQTPKHLITATGQRVTLRCSPRSGDLSVYWYQQSLDQGLQFLIQYYNGEERAKGNILERFSAQQFPDLHSELNLSSLELGDSALYFCASSARHAQGTQYFGPGTRLLVL.

V usage is TRBV5-8 and J usage is TRBJ2-5, with D hard to call. Trimming left V 1 base short and J 5 bases short, with 6 bases between. This CDR3 is 12 amino acids long. Germline V gene data show CDR1 as SGHTS and CDR2 as YDEGEE. The CDR3 coding sequence is TGTGCCAGCAGCTTGTATGTGGAGACCCAGTACTTC. It codes for CASSLYVETQYF.

CDR3 sequence: CASSLGRGTGGTEAFF. In nucleotides, the CDR3 is TGTGCCAGCAGCTTAGGACGGGGCACAGGGGGCACTGAAGCTTTCTTT. The chain is built from TRBV11-2 and TRBJ1-1, with 8 bases matching TRBD1. Germline V CDR1 and CDR2: SGHAT, FQNNGV. The CDR3 spans 16 residues. The V segment lost 1 base and the J segment 4 bases; nucleotides outside the gene matches: 8.